This T cell receptor beta chain was sequenced for a study of breast tumors, draining lymph nodes, adjacent tissues. General study results and limits: Tumors had less TCR diversity than lymph nodes, more than nontumor tissue. The data were judged consistent with most tumor T cells coming from lymph node and expanding in tumor.

To note about this clonotype: Its antigen remains unknown.

TCRdb passed the multiplex PCR reads through MiXCR, listing each CDR3 protein once. The sample includes 20,000 to 30,000 distinct CDR3 sequences, around 68% of them seen just once. Deletions cut 5 bases from V and 5 bases from J, with 11 bases between. In germline, CDR1 is LNHDA, CDR2 SQIVND (reference sequence). The CDR3 has 13 residues. Sequenced sample: tumor-adjacent breast tissue. V gene TRBV19 combines with J gene TRBJ2-3, with D tentatively TRBD1 or TRBD2 (6 bases each). This clonotype was obtained from a female donor with breast cancer. Some clones in this sample may be carry-over from other donors' samples. The CDR3 loop is CASSPQGGDTQYF. The CDR3 coding sequence is TGTGCCAGTAGTCCACAGGGAGGAGATACGCAGTATTTT.